Listed here are 27 T cell receptor beta chains from one sample, sequenced in a study of T cell responses to AZD1222 COVID-19 vaccine. Sequenced by immunoSEQ multiplex PCR; TCRdb stores in-frame clones only, minus some. The sample holds 150,000 or so clones, 85% to 95% seen once. Source: peripheral blood, taken on day 0 of AZD1222 vaccination. The receptors were sampled from an adult in good health.

Concerning this clone: This sample also contains other DNA sequences that code for the same CDR3. This rearrangement joins TRBV12-3 or TRBV12-4 to TRBJ1-5; D not certain. V was pared by 8 bases and J by 2 bases, with 10 bases between. The CDR3 covers 13 residues. The CDR3 bases are TGTGCCAGCCGGCGGCAGGGCAATCAGCCCCAGCATTTT. It specifies CASRRQGNQPQHF.

This clone was observed a single time. The gene calls are TRBV9 and TRBJ1-2; D perhaps matches TRBD1 (6 bases). Germline V gene data show CDR1 as SGDLS and CDR2 as YYNGEE. The length of the CDR3 is 13 residues. Between the trimmed V and J ends, which lost 1 base and 4 bases, there was a span of 8 bases. This chain's CDR3 is CASSVPGAYGYTF. The DNA of the CDR3 is TGTGCCAGCAGCGTACCAGGGGCCTATGGCTACACCTTC. Looking up the rest from reference TRBV9 and TRBJ1-2 gives the full variable domain: DSGVTQTPKHLITATGQRVTLRCSPRSGDLSVYWYQQSLDQGLQFLIQYYNGEERAKGNILERFSAQQFPDLHSELNLSSLELGDSALYFCASSVPGAYGYTFGSGTRLTVV.

The genes are TRBV11-2 and TRBJ1-3, with D uncertain. Germline values: CDR1 SGHAT, CDR2 FQNNGV. This CDR3 spans 14 amino acids. V lost 5 bases and J lost 4, with 12 bases in between. The CDR3 loop reads CASSALSGGNTIYF. DNA of the CDR3: TGTGCCAGCAGCGCTCTCAGCGGGGGAAACACCATATATTTT. Full variable domain (rest looked up from reference TRBV11-2 and TRBJ1-3): EAGVAQSPRYKIIEKRQSVAFWCNPISGHATLYWYQQILGQGPKLLIQFQNNGVVDDSQLPKDRFSAERLKGVDSTLKIQPAKLEDSAVYLCASSALSGGNTIYFGEGSWLTVV.

This chain joins TRBV5-1 and TRBJ1-2; D uncertain. Trimming cost V 4 bases and J 1 base, with 8 bases left between them. The CDR3 has 13 residues. The germline CDR1 and CDR2 sequences are SGHRS and YFSETQ. For the CDR3, the DNA is TGCGCCAGCAGCCGGGCCAGTAACTATGGCTACACCTTC. Translation: CASSRASNYGYTF.

This clone came up once. CDR3 bases: TGCGCCAGCAGCCAAGAAATTGTAGGGACAGACGATGAAAAACTGTTTTTT. This codes for CASSQEIVGTDDEKLFF. The rearrangement links TRBV4-3 to TRBJ1-4, with TRBD1 identical over 7 bases. The V gene end was trimmed by 0 bases and the J gene end by 6 bases; junction bases not matched to a gene: 10. Per germline, CDR1 LGHNA and CDR2 YSLEER. This CDR3 region has 17 residues.

Note on this clone: This sample also contains other DNA sequences that code for the same CDR3. In DNA, the CDR3 is TGTGCCAGCAGTTACAGGGGGTCTGGAAACACCATATATTTT. As protein: CASSYRGSGNTIYF. The chain recombines TRBV7-9 with TRBJ1-3; 8 nucleotides match TRBD1. Germline V gene data show CDR1 as SEHNR and CDR2 as FQNEAQ (reference sequence). J was trimmed by 1 base and V by 6 bases; bases with no gene match: 2. CDR3 length: 14 amino acids.

The rearrangement links TRBV11-1 to TRBJ1-6; possibly TRBD1 for D (5 bases). V was pared by 2 bases and J by 9 bases, with 17 bases between. The CDR3 loop spans 16 amino acids. The germline CDR1 and CDR2 sequences are SGHAT and FQDESV (reference sequence). CDR3 loop: CASSLNPRAGGSPLHF. CDR3 sequence (DNA): TGTGCCAGCAGCTTAAATCCCAGGGCTGGAGGTTCACCCCTCCACTTT.

The chain employs TRBV27 and TRBJ2-5; perhaps D is TRBD1 or TRBD2 (5 bases each). This CDR3 has 14 amino acids. V was pared by 3 bases and J by 5 bases, with 13 bases between. Germline-derived CDR1 and CDR2 are MNHEY and SMNVEV (reference sequence). CDR3 DNA sequence: TGTGCCAGCAGTTTCCAAGGGACGGGGGAGACCCAGTACTTC. It translates to CASSFQGTGETQYF.

V and J are TRBV7-9 and TRBJ2-7, with 7 bases lining up with TRBD1. Unmatched junction bases numbered 13, after V lost 6 bases and J lost 2 bases. The CDR3 length is 16 residues. Germline V gene sequence: CDR1 SEHNR, CDR2 FQNEAQ (reference sequence). CDR3 in amino acids: CASRGDLQGITYEQYF. The DNA for the CDR3 is TGTGCCAGCAGGGGGGACCTACAGGGGATTACCTACGAGCAGTACTTC.

The chain carries TRBV5-1 and TRBJ1-1; D is unclear. Germline CDR1 and CDR2: SGHRS and YFSETQ. Deletions cut 6 bases from V and 1 base from J, with 16 bases between. The CDR3 length is 15 residues. CDR3 coding DNA: TGCGCCAGCAACCCGTTGGGAGGCGCGAACACTGAAGCTTTCTTT. As protein: CASNPLGGANTEAFF.

The rearrangement uses TRBV4-3 and TRBJ1-3; 9 nucleotides align to TRBD1. Losses at the gene ends were 6 bases for V and 0 bases for J; bases not matched to a gene: 12. Germline V gives CDR1 LGHNA, CDR2 YSLEER. The CDR3 has 18 amino acids. This CDR3 is CASSVLTGGFSSGNTIYF. The CDR3 bases are TGCGCCAGCAGTGTCCTGACAGGGGGATTTTCCTCTGGAAACACCATATATTTT.

This rearrangement joins TRBV23-1 to TRBJ2-6, with D unresolved. TRBV23-1 is an ORF, and what it does is uncertain. Deletions cut 4 bases from V and 2 bases from J, with 18 bases between. The CDR3 extends over 18 amino acids. In DNA, the CDR3 is TGCGCCAGCAGTCCTACAGTAGACGAGGATACTGGGGCCAACGTCCTGACTTTC. Encoded protein: CASSPTVDEDTGANVLTF.

The genes are TRBV7-9 and TRBJ2-2; D is possibly TRBD1 or TRBD2 (5 bases each). Germline CDR1 SEHNR, CDR2 FQNEAQ (reference sequence). The germline V and J ends were trimmed by 7 bases and 8 bases, with 14 bases remaining between them. This CDR3 contains 13 residues. CDR3 nucleotide sequence: TGTGCCAGCACCGTCTTGAGGGGAGGGGAGCTGTTTTTT. Protein: CASTVLRGGELFF.

The rearrangement links TRBV11-3 to TRBJ1-2; 8 bases line up with TRBD1. Germline CDR1 reads SGHNT; CDR2 reads YENEEA. V gave up 4 bases and J gave up 0 bases; unmatched junction bases: 7. The CDR3 is 16 residues long. CDR3 region: CASSWTGNKANYGYTF. In DNA form, the CDR3 reads TGTGCCAGCAGCTGGACAGGGAATAAAGCTAACTATGGCTACACCTTC.

This chain joins TRBV12-3 or TRBV12-4 and TRBJ1-2; D gene uncertain. V dropped 2 bases and J dropped 8 bases, with 12 bases sitting between them. The CDR3 has 13 amino acids. The CDR3 loop is CASSLTGKGGYTF. DNA for the CDR3: TGTGCCAGCAGTTTAACGGGGAAAGGGGGCTACACCTTC.

The chain uses TRBV9 and TRBJ1-4; no reliable D call. There are 15 residues in the CDR3. V was clipped by 3 bases and J by 2 bases, with 11 bases between them. Germline CDR1 is SGDLS and CDR2 is YYNGEE. DNA of the CDR3: TGTGCCAGCAGCGCGAGGTCGGGGACTAATGAAAAACTGTTTTTT. Its protein is CASSARSGTNEKLFF.

The CDR3 DNA reads as TGCGCCAGCAGCCAAGGGAGCGTCAGGAGTATTGATAGCAATCAGCCCCAGCATTTT. It is translated as CASSQGSVRSIDSNQPQHF. The chain combines TRBV4-1 with TRBJ1-5; D not resolved. The germline V and J ends were trimmed by 1 base and 0 bases, with 19 bases remaining between them. The CDR3 covers 19 residues. Germline CDR1 reads MGHRA; CDR2 reads YSYEKL.

The chain has TRBV12-3 or TRBV12-4 and TRBJ1-2; D call uncertain. This CDR3 region has 13 residues. Trimming pared 6 bases from V and 2 bases from J, leaving 10 bases between. The CDR3 coding sequence is TGTGCCAGCAGGGTCAACGGGAACTATGGCTACACCTTC. Its translation is CASRVNGNYGYTF.

The chain couples TRBV7-9 to TRBJ2-4; 7 bases are a match to TRBD2. Germline V CDR1 and CDR2: SEHNR, FQNEAQ (reference sequence). V shed 1 base, J shed 4 bases, and the junction held 10 bases outside the gene matches. The CDR3 covers 17 residues. CDR3 loop: CASSLVRGRNSKNIQYF. DNA for the CDR3: TGTGCCAGCAGCTTAGTGCGGGGGAGAAATTCGAAAAACATTCAGTACTTC.

The CDR3 reads CASSRTASYEQYF. CDR3 nucleotide sequence: TGTGCCAGCAGTAGGACGGCCTCCTACGAGCAGTACTTC. The V gene is TRBV6-2 or TRBV6-3, the J gene TRBJ2-7, with D uncertain. Germline lookup yields CDR1 MNHEY and CDR2 SVGEGT. V was cut by 5 bases and J by 0 bases, with 8 bases left in between. The length of the CDR3 is 13 residues.

The chain uses TRBV12-5 and TRBJ2-3; 8 positions agree with TRBD2. V lost 8 bases and J lost 4; bases outside the gene matches: 14. This CDR3 comprises 16 residues. Germline V gene sequence: CDR1 LGHNT, CDR2 FRNRAP. The CDR3 bases are TGTGCTAGTCAACGGGGGGGCCTTAATATTCCAGATACGCAGTATTTT. Its protein product is CASQRGGLNIPDTQYF.

This rearrangement joins TRBV7-2 to TRBJ1-3, with D possibly matching TRBD1 (5 bases). V lost 4 bases to trimming and J lost 0 bases, with 10 bases between them. The CDR3 is 15 amino acids. CDR1 is SGHTA, CDR2 FQGNSA, per germline. CDR3 protein: CASSYGTGSGNTIYF. The DNA of the CDR3 is TGTGCCAGCAGCTACGGGACGGGCTCTGGAAACACCATATATTTT.

The chain couples TRBV18 to TRBJ1-5; D possibly corresponds to TRBD1 (5 bases). The V and J ends lost 3 bases and 6 bases respectively, with 15 bases between them. This CDR3 comprises 15 residues. CDR1 is KGHSH and CDR2 is LQKENI in the germline V gene. The CDR3 DNA reads TGTGCCAGCTCACCGGGGCCCGGAGGCGGTCAGCCCCAGCATTTT. It specifies CASSPGPGGGQPQHF.

V usage is TRBV2 and J usage is TRBJ1-1; D is unresolved. V lost 4 bases and J 2 bases, leaving 11 bases between the germline ends. This CDR3 has 14 amino acids. Germline V lookup: CDR1 SNHLY, CDR2 FYNNEI. The CDR3 loop reads CASSAGLRNTEAFF. The CDR3, as DNA: TGTGCCAGCAGTGCCGGCTTACGAAACACTGAAGCTTTCTTT.

V is TRBV19 and J is TRBJ1-1; 7 nucleotides line up with TRBD1. Germline V CDR1 and CDR2: LNHDA, SQIVND (reference sequence). The V and J ends lost 7 bases and 2 bases, in that order; junction bases with no gene match: 7. This CDR3 comprises 14 residues. The chain's CDR3 is CASNWQGVNTEAFF. The CDR3 region has the DNA TGTGCCAGTAATTGGCAGGGGGTAAACACTGAAGCTTTCTTT.

This clone was seen just once. The genes are TRBV24-1 and TRBJ2-3; a weak D match, TRBD2 (6 bases). Trimming took 5 bases from V and 3 from J, leaving 17 bases between them. The CDR3 is 16 residues long. Germline V CDR1 and CDR2: KGHDR, SFDVKD. In nucleotides, the CDR3 is TGTGCCACCAGTGTGGAGGGGAATTTAAGGACAGATACGCAGTATTTT. Protein product: CATSVEGNLRTDTQYF.

The CDR3 DNA is TGTGCCAGCAGTGTACAGGGGTCTGGCTACACCTTC. It translates to CASSVQGSGYTF. This rearrangement joins TRBV28 to TRBJ1-2; 7 bases are a match to TRBD1. The CDR3 covers 12 residues. In germline, CDR1 is MDHEN, CDR2 SYDVKM. J gave up 7 bases and V 5 bases, and 4 bases lay outside the gene matches.